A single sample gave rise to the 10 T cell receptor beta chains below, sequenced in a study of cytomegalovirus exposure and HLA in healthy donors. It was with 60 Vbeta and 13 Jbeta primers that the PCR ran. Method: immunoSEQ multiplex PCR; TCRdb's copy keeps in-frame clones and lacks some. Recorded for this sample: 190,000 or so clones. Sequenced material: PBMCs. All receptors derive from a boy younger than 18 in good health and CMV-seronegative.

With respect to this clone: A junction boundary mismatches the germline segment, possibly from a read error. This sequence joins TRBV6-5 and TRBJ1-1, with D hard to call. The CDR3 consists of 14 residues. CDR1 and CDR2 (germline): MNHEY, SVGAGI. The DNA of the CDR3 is TGTGCCAGCACCATACACCCGGGGAACACTGAAGCTGTCTTT. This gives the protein CASTIHPGNTEAVF.

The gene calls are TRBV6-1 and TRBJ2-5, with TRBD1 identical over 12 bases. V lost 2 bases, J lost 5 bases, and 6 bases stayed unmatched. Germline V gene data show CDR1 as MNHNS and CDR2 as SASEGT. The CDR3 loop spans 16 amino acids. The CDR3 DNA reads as TGTGCCAGCAGTGAACCCCCGGGACAGGGGGCGGAGACCCAGTACTTC. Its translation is CASSEPPGQGAETQYF.

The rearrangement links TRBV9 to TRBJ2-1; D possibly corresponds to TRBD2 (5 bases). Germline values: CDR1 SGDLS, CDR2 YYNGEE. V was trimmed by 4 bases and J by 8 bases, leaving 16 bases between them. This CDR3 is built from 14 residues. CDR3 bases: TGTGCCAGCAGCCGGACGTCCGGGGTCGATGAGCAGTTCTTC. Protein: CASSRTSGVDEQFF. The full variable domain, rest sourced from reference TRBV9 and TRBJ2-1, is DSGVTQTPKHLITATGQRVTLRCSPRSGDLSVYWYQQSLDQGLQFLIQYYNGEERAKGNILERFSAQQFPDLHSELNLSSLELGDSALYFCASSRTSGVDEQFFGPGTRLTVL.

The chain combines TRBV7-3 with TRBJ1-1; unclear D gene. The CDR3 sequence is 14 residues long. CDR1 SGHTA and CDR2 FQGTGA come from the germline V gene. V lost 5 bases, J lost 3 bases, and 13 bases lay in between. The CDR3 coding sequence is TGTGCCAGCAGCCTGTCCACGGAGCACACTGAAGCTTTCTTT. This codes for CASSLSTEHTEAFF.

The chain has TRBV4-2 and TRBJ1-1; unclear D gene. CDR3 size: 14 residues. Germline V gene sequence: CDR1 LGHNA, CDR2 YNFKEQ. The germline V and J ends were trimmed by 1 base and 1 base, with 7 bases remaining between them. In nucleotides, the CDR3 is TGTGCCAGCAGCCAAGTAGCCACGAACACTGAAGCTTTCTTT. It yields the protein CASSQVATNTEAFF.

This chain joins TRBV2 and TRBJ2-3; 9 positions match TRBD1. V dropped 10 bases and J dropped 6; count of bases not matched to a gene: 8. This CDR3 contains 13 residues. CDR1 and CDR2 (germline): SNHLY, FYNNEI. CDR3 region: CAITGGARDTQYF. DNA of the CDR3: TGTGCCATCACAGGGGGCGCGAGGGATACGCAGTATTTT.

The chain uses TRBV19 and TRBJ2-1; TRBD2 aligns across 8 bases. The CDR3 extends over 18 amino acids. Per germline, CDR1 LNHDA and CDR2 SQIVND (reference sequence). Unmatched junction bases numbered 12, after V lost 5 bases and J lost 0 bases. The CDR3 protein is CASSPPHGGAVSYNEQFF. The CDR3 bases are TGTGCCAGTAGTCCCCCTCACGGGGGGGCCGTCTCCTACAATGAGCAGTTCTTC. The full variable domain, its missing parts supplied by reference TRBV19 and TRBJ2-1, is DGGITQSPKYLFRKEGQNVTLSCEQNLNHDAMYWYRQDPGQGLRLIYYSQIVNDFQKGDIAEGYSVSREKKESFPLTVTSAQKNPTAFYLCASSPPHGGAVSYNEQFFGPGTRLTVL.

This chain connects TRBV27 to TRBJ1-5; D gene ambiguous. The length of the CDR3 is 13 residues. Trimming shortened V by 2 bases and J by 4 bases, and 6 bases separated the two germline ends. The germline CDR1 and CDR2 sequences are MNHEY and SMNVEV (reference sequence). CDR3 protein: CASSLRGNQPQHF. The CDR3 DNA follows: TGTGCCAGCAGTTTACGAGGTAATCAGCCCCAGCATTTT.

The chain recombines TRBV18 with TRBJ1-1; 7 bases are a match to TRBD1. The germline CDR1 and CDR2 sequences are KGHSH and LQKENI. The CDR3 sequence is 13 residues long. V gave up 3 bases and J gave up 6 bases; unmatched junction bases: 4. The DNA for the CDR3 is TGTGCCAGCTCACCTACAGGGGCCTCTGAAGCTTTCTTT. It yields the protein CASSPTGASEAFF.

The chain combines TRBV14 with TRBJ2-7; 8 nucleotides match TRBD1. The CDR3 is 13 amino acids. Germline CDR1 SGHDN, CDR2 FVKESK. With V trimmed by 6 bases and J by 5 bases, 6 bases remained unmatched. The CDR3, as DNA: TGTGCCAGCAGATGGACAGGGAGGAACGAGCAGTACTTC. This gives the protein CASRWTGRNEQYF.